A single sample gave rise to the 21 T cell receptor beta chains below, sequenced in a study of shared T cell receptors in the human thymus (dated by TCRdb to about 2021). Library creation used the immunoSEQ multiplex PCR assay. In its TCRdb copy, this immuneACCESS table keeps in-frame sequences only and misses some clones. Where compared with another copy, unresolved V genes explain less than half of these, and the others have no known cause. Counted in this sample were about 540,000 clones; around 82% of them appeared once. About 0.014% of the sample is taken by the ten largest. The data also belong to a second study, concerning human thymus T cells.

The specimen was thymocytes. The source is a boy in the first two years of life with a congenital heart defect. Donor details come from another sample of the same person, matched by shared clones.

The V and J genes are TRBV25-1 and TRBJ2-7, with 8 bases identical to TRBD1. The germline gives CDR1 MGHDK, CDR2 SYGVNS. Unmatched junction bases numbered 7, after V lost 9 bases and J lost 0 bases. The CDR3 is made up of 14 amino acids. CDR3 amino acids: CASGHRGSSYEQYF. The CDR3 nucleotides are TGTGCCAGTGGACACAGGGGGAGCTCCTACGAGCAGTACTTC.

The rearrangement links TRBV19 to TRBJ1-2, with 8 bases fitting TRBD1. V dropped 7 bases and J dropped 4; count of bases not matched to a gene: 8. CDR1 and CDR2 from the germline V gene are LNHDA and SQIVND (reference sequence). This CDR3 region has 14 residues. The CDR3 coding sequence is TGTGCCAGTAATACGGACAGGGATTCCTATGGCTACACCTTC. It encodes CASNTDRDSYGYTF. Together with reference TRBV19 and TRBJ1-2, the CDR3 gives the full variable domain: DGGITQSPKYLFRKEGQNVTLSCEQNLNHDAMYWYRQDPGQGLRLIYYSQIVNDFQKGDIAEGYSVSREKKESFPLTVTSAQKNPTAFYLCASNTDRDSYGYTFGSGTRLTVV.

CDR3 amino acids: CASSILRRGNPASYEQYF. DNA of the CDR3: TGTGCCAGCAGTATCCTAAGACGGGGGAACCCAGCGTCCTACGAGCAGTACTTC. The chain recombines TRBV28 with TRBJ2-7; tentatively, D is TRBD2 (6 bases). Germline V gene lookup returns CDR1 MDHEN and CDR2 SYDVKM. V lost 5 bases and J 1 base, leaving 24 bases between the germline ends. The CDR3 is 18 amino acids. Together with reference TRBV28 and TRBJ2-7, the CDR3 gives the full variable domain: DVKVTQSSRYLVKRTGEKVFLECVQDMDHENMFWYRQDPGLGLRLIYFSYDVKMKEKGDIPEGYSVSREKKERFSLILESASTNQTSMYLCASSILRRGNPASYEQYFGPGTRLTVT.

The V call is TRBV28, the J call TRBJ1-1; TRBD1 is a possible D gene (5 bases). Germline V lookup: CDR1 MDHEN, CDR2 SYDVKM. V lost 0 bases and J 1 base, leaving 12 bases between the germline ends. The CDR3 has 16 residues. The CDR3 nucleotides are TGTGCCAGCAGTTTATGTAGGGGAAAAGGGAACACTGAAGCTTTCTTT. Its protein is CASSLCRGKGNTEAFF.

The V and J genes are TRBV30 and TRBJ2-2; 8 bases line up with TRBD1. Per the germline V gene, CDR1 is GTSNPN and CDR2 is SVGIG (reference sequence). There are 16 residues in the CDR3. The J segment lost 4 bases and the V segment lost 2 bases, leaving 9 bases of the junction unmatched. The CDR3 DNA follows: TGTGCCTGGAGTCCCTCCGGACAGGGTCCCACCGGGGAGCTGTTTTTT. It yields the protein CAWSPSGQGPTGELFF.

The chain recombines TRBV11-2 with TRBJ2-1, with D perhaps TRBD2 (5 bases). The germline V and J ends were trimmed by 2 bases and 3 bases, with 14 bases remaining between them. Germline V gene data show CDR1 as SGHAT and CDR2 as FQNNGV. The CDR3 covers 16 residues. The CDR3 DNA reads TGTGCCAGCAGCTTAAGACCGGGAAAATTCTACAATGAGCAGTTCTTC. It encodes CASSLRPGKFYNEQFF.

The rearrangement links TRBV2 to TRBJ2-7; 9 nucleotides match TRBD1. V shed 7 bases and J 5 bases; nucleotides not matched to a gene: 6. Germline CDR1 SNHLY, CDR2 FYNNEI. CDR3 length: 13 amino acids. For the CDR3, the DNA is TGTGCCAGCAACAGGGACAGGGACCACGAGCAGTACTTC. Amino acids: CASNRDRDHEQYF.

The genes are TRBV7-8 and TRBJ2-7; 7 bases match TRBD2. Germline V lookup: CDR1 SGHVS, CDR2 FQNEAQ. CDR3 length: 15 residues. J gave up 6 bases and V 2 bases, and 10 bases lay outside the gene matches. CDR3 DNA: TGTGCCAGCAGCTTACGGGGACTACTGGGCTCCGAGCAGTACTTC. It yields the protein CASSLRGLLGSEQYF.

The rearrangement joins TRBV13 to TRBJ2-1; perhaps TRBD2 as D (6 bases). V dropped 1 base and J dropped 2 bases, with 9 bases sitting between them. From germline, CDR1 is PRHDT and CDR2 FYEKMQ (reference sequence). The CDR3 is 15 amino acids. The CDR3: CASSLAGVPYNEQFF. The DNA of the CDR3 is TGTGCCAGCAGCTTAGCGGGAGTTCCCTACAATGAGCAGTTCTTC. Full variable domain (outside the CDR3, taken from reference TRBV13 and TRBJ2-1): AAGVIQSPRHLIKEKRETATLKCYPIPRHDTVYWYQQGPGQDPQFLISFYEKMQSDKGSIPDRFSAQQFSDYHSELNMSSLELGDSALYFCASSLAGVPYNEQFFGPGTRLTVL.

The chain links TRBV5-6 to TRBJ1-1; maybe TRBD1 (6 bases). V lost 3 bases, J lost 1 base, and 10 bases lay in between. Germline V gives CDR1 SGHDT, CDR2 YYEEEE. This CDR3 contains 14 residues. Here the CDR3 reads CASSSTGWNTEAFF. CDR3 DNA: TGTGCCAGCAGCTCGACAGGATGGAACACTGAAGCTTTCTTT.

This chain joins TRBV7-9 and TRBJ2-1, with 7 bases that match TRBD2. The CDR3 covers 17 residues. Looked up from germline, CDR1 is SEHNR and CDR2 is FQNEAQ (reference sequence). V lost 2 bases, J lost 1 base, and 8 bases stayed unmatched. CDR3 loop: CASSLFERDSSYNEQFF. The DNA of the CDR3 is TGTGCCAGCAGCTTATTTGAGCGGGATTCTTCCTACAATGAGCAGTTCTTC. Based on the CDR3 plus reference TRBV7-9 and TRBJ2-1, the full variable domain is DTGVSQNPRHKITKRGQNVTFRCDPISEHNRLYWYRQTLGQGPEFLTYFQNEAQLEKSRLLSDRFSAERPKGSFSTLEIQRTEQGDSAMYLCASSLFERDSSYNEQFFGPGTRLTVL.

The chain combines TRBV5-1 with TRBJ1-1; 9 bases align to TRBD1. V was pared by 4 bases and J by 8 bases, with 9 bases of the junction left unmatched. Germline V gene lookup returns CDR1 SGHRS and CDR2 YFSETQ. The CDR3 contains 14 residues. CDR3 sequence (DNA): TGCGCCAGCAGCACACAGGGGGCCCTCGTGGAAGCTTTCTTT. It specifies CASSTQGALVEAFF.

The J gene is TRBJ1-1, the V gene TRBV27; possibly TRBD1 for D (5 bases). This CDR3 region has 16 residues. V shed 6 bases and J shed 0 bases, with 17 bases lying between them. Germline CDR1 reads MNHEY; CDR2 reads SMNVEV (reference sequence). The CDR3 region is CASRDQDIGVNTEAFF. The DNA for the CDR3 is TGTGCCAGCAGGGACCAGGACATTGGGGTGAACACTGAAGCTTTCTTT.

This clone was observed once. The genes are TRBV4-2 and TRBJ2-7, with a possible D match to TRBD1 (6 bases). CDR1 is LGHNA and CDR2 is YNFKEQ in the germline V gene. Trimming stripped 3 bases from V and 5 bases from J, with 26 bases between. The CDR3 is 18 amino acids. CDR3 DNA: TGTGCCAGCAGCCACATGGGGGACACGTTCGGGGACGTCCACGAGCAGTACTTC. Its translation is CASSHMGDTFGDVHEQYF.

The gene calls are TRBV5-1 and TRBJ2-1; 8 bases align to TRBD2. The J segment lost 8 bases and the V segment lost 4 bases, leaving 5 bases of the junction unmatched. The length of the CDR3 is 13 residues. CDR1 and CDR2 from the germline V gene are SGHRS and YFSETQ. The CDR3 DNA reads TGCGCCAGCAGCCGGGAGGGCCGCGATGAGCAGTTCTTC. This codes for CASSREGRDEQFF.

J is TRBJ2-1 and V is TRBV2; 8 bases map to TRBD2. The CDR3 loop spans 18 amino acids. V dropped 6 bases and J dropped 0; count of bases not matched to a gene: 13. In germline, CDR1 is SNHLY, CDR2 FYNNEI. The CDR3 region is CASSPGWERGSSYNEQFF. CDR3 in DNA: TGTGCCAGCAGCCCGGGGTGGGAGCGGGGGAGCTCCTACAATGAGCAGTTCTTC.

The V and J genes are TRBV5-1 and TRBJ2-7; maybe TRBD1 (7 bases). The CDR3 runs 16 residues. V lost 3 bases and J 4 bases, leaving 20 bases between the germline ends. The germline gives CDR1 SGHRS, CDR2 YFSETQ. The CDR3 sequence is CASSSGAGGGGYEQYF. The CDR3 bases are TGCGCCAGCAGCTCCGGGGCAGGGGGAGGAGGGTACGAGCAGTACTTC.

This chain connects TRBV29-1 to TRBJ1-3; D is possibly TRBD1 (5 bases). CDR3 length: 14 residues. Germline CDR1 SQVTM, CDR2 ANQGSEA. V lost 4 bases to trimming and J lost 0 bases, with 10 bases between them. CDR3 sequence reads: CSVVVRASGNTIYF. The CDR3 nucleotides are TGCAGCGTTGTAGTCAGGGCCTCTGGAAACACCATATATTTT.

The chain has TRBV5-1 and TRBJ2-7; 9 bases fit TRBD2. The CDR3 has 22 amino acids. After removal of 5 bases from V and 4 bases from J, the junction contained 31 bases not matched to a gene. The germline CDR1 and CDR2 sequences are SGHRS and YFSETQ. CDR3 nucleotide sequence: TGCGCCAGCAGTACGGGGAGTCAGGGGTCCGATAGCGGGAGAGAGAGGGCGTACGAGCAGTACTTC. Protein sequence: CASSTGSQGSDSGRERAYEQYF.

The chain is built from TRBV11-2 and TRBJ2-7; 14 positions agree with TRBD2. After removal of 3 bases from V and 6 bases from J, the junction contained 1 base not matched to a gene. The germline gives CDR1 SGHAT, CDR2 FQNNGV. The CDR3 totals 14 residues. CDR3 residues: CASSFGLAGGEQYF. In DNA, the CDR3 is TGTGCCAGCAGCTTTGGACTAGCGGGAGGCGAGCAGTACTTC.

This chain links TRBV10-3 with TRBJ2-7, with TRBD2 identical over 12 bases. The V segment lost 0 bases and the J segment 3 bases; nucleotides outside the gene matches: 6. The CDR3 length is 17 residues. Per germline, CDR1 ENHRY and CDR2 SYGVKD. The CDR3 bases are TGTGCCATCAGTGAGTCGACAGGACTAGCGGGGCACTACGAGCAGTACTTC. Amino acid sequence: CAISESTGLAGHYEQYF.